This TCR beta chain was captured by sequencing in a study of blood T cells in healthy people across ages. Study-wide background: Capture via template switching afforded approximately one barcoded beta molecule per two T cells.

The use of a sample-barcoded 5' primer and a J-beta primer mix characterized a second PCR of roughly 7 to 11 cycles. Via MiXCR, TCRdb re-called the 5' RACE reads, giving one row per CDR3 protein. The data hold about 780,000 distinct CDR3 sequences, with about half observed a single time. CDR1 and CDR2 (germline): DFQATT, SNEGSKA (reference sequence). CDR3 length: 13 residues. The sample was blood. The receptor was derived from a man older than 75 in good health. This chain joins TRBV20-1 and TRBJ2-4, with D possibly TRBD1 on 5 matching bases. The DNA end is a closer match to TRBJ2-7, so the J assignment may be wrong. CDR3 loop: CSASGARTYEQYF. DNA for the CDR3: TGCAGTGCTAGTGGGGCTAGAACATACGAGCAGTACTTC.